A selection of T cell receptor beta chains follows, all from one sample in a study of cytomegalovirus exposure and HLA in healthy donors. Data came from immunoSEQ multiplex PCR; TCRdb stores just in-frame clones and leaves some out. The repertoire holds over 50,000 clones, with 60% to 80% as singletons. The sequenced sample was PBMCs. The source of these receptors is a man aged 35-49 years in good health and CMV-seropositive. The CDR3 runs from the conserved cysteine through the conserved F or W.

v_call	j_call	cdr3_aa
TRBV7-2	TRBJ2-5	CASSRAQETQYF
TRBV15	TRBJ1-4	CATSRWGTGDNEKLFF
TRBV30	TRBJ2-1	CAQTSSGTSGMDNEQFF
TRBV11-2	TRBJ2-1	CASSLPGLYNEQFF
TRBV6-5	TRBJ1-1	CASRQPGGGTEAFF
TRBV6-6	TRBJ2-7	CASTSATGVRPYEQYF
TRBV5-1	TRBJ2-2	CASSLNRNTGELFF
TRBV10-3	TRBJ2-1	CASRGGGADIEQFF
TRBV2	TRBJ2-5	CASSLGGGQETQYF
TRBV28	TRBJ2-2	CASSLLGGLFTGELFF